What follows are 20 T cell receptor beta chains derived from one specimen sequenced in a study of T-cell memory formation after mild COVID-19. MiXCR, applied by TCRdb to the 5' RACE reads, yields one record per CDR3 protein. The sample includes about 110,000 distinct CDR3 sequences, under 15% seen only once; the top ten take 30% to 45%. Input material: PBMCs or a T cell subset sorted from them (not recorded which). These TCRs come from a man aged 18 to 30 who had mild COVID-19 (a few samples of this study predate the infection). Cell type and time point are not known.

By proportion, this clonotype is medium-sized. The CDR3 reads CATRGRNVSSYNEQFF. The CDR3 DNA follows: TGTGCCACCCGGGGCCGGAATGTTAGCTCCTACAATGAGCAGTTCTTC. The gene calls are TRBV24-1 and TRBJ2-1; D is perhaps TRBD1 or TRBD2 (5 bases each). V was clipped by 9 bases and J by 0 bases, with 17 bases between them. The germline V gene has CDR1 KGHDR and CDR2 SFDVKD. This CDR3 has 16 residues.

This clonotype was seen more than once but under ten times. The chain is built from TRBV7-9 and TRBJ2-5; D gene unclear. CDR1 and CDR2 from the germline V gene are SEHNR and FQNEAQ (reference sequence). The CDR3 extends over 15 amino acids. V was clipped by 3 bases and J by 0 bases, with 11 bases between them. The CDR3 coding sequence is TGTGCCAGCAGCTTCGGATTTAGCCACCAAGAGACCCAGTACTTC. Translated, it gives CASSFGFSHQETQYF.

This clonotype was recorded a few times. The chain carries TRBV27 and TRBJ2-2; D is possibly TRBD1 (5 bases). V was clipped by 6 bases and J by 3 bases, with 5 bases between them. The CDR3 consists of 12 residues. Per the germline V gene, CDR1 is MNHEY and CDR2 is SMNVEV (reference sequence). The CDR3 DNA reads TGTGCCAGCAGGACAGACACCGGGGAGCTGTTTTTT. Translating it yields CASRTDTGELFF.

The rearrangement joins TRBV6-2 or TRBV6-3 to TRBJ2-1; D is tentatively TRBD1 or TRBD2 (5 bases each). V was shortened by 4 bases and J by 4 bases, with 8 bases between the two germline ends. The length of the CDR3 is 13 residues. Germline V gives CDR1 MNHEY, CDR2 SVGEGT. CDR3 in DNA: TGTGCCAGCAGTTGGGGGTTTTACAATGAGCAGTTCTTC. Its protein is CASSWGFYNEQFF.

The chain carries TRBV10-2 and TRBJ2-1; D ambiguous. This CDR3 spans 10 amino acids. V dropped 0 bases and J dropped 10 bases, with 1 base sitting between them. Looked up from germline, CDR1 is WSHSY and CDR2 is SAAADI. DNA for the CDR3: TGCGCCAGCAGTGAGTCAGAGCAGTTCTTC. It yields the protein CASSESEQFF.

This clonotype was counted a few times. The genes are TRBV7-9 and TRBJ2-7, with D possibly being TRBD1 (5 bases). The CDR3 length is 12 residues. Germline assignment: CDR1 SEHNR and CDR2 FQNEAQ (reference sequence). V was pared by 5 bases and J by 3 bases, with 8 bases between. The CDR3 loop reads CASSNQGYEQYF. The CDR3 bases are TGTGCCAGCAGCAATCAGGGCTACGAGCAGTACTTC.

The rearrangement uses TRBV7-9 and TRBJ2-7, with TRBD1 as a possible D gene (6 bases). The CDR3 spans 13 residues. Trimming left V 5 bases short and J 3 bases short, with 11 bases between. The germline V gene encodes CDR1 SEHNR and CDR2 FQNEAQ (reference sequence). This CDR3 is CASSPVGGYEQYV. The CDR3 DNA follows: TGTGCCAGCAGCCCGGTAGGGGGCTACGAGCAGTACGTC.

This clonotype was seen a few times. This CDR3 reads CASSLVENEQFF. As DNA, the CDR3 is TGTGCCAGCAGCCTAGTTGAGAATGAGCAGTTCTTC. This sequence joins TRBV6-6 and TRBJ2-1; D unresolved. CDR3 length: 12 amino acids. V was clipped by 6 bases and J by 7 bases, with 10 bases between them. Germline CDR1 is MNHNY and CDR2 is SVGAGI (reference sequence).

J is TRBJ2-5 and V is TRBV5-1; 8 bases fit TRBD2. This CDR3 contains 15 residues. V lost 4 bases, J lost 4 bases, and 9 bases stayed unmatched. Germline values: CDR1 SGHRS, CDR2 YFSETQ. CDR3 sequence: CASSPAGGALETQYF. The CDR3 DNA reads TGCGCCAGCAGCCCGGCCGGGGGGGCCTTAGAGACCCAGTACTTC.

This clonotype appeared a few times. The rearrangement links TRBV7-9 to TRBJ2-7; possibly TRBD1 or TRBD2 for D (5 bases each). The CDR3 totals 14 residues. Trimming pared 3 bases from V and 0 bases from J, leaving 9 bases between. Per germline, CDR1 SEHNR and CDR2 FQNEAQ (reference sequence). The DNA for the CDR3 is TGTGCCAGCAGCTTTAAGGGACCCTCCTACGAGCAGTACTTC. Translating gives CASSFKGPSYEQYF.

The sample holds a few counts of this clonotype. CDR3 protein: CASRGSGGISTDTQYF. In DNA, the CDR3 is TGTGCCAGCCGCGGTAGCGGGGGGATAAGCACAGATACGCAGTATTTT. J is TRBJ2-3 and V is TRBV6-2 or TRBV6-3; 10 bases match TRBD2. The CDR3 runs to 16 residues. Trimming cost V 8 bases and J 0 bases; bases outside gene matches: 8. The germline gives CDR1 MNHEY, CDR2 SVGEGT.

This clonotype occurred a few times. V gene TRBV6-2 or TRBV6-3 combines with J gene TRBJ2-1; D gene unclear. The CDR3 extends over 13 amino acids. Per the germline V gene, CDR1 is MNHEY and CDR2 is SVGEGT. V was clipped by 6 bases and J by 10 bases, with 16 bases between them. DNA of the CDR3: TGTGCCAGCAGGGGTATAAGTCCCAACGAGCAGTTCTTC. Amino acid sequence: CASRGISPNEQFF.

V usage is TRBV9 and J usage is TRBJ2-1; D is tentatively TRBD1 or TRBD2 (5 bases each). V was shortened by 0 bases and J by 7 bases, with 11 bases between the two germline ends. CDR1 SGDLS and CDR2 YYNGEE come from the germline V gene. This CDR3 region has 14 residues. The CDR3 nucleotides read TGTGCCAGCAGCGTAGCGGGACGGATAAATGAGCAGTTCTTC. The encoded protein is CASSVAGRINEQFF.

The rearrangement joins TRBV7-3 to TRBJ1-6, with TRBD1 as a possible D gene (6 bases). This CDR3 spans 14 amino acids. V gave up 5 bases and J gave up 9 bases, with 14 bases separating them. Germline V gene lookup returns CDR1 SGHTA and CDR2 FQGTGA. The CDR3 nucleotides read TGTGCCAGCAGCCGGACAGATGTAAGTTCACCCCTCCACTTT. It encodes CASSRTDVSSPLHF.

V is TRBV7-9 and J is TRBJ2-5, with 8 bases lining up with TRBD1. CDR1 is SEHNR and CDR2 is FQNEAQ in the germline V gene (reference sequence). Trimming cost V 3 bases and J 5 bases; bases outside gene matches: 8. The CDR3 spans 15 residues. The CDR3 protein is CASSFSQGAWETQYF. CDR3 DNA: TGTGCCAGCAGCTTCTCGCAGGGGGCATGGGAGACCCAGTACTTC.

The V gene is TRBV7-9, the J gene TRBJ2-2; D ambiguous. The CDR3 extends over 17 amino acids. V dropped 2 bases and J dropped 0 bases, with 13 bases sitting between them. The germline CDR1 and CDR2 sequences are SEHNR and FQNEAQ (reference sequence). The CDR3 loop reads CASSLNPRVPNTGELFF. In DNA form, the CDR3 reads TGTGCCAGCAGCTTAAATCCCCGGGTTCCGAACACCGGGGAGCTGTTTTTT.

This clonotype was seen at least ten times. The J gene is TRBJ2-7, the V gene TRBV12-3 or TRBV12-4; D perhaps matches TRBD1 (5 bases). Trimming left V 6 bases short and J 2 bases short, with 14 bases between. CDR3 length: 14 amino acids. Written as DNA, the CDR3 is TGTGCCAGCAGATCTGACAGACCAGCCTACGAGCAGTACTTC. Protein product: CASRSDRPAYEQYF.

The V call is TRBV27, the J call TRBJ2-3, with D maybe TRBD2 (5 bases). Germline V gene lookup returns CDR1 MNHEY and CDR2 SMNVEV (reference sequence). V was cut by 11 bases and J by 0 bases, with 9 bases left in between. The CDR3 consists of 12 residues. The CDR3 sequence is CAAGVSTDTQYF. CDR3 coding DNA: TGTGCCGCCGGGGTTAGCACAGATACGCAGTATTTT.

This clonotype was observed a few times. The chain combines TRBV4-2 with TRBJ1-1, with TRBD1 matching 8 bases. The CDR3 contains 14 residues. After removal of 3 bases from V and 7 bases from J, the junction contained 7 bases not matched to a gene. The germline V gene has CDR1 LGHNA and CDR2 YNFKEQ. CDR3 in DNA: TGTGCCAGCAGCCACAACAGGGGGGGCGTTGAAGCTTTCTTT. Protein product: CASSHNRGGVEAFF.

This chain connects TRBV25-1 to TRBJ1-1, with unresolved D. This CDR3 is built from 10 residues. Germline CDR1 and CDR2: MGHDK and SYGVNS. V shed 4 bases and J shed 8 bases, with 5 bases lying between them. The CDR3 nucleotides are TGTGCCAGCAGTGGAAGAGAAGCTTTCTTT. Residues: CASSGREAFF.